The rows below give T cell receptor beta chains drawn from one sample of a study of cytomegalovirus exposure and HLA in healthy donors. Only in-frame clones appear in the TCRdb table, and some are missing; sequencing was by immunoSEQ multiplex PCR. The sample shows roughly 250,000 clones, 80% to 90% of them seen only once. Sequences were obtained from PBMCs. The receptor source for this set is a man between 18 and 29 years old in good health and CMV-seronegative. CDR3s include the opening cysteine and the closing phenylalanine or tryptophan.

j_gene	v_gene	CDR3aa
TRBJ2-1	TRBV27	CASSKTGTSGVAYNEQFF
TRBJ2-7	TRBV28	CASSWAAGDEQYF
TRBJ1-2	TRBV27	CASSLRGQRNGYTF
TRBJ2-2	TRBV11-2	CASSRTSGFRELFF
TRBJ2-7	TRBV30	CAWSVDAGVYEQYF
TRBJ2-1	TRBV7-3	CASSRTSYNEQFF
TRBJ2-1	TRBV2	CASSVLAHTDEQFF
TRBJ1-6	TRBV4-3	CASSQARTRASPLHF
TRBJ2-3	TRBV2	CASSEGLAGGGDTQYF
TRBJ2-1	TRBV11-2	CASSLERSYNEQFF
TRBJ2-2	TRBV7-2	CASSLAAGGLGELFF
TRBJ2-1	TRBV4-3	CASSQDRPAGTYNEQFF
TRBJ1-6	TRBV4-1	CASSQEDREDSPLHF
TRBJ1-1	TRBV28	CASSLVPGVNTEAFF
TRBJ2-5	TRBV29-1	CSVQEGASQYF
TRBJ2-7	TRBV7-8	CASSQGPSGSYEQYF
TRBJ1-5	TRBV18	CASSPTGYNQPQHF
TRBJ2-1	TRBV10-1	CASSDPTSGDYNEQFF
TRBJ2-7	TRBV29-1	CSVVGVYGSDEQYF
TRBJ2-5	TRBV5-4	CASSLVAGGKETQYF
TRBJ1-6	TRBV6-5	CASSYTTGPLHF
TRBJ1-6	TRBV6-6	CASSYSTGRTLHF
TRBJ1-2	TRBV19	CASTTQGQGAYGYTF
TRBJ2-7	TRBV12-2	CASRLCSGLAVHDEQYF
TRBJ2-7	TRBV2	CASSDVGTPPGDYEQYF
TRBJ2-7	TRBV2	CASSVQVRSGNPTYEQYF
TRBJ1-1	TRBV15	CATSSTKWGTGENTEAFF
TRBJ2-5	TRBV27	CASSSDWEGETQYF
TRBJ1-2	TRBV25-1	CASSDRGEPTNTF
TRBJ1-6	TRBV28	CASGDRGLSPLHF
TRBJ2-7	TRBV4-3	CASSQPGSYEQYF
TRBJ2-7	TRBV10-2	CAIMTGETYEQYF
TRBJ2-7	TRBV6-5	CASSSSSEVPYEQYF
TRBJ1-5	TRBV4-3	CASSQVGYQPQHF
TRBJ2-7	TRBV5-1	CASSLEGGISEQYF
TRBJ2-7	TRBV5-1	CASSPGQLYEQYF
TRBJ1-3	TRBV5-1	CASSLSPGSGNTIYF
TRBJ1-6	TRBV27	CASSLYLDGGNSPLHF
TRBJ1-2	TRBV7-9	CASSREDYGYTF
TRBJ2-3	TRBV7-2	CASSPGGTQYF
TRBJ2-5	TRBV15	CATSSLSGTGRETQYF
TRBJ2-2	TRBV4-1	CASSQGSSTGELFF
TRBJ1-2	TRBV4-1	CASSQVGGDRVYGYTF
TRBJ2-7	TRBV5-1	CASSPGTGGASQYF
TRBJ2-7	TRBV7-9	CASSRSGQPSYEQYF
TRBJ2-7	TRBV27	CASSRTSSYEQYF
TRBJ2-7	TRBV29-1	CSGLSAGGQQYF
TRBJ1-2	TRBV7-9	CASSLSGANYGYTF
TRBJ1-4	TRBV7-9	CASSHSPPNEKLFF
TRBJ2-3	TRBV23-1	CASSQLAGTDTQYF